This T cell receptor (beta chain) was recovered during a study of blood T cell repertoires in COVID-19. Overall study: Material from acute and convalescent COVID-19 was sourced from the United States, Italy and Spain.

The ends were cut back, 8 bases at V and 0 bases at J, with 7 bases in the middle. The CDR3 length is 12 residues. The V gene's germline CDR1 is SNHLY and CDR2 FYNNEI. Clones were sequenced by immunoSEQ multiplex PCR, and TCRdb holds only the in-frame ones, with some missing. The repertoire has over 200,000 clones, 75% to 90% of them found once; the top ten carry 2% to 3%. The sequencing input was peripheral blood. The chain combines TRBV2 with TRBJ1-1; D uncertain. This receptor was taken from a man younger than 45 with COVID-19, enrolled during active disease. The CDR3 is CASHQVNTEAFF. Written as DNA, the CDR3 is TGTGCCAGCCACCAGGTGAACACTGAAGCTTTCTTT.